The clone carrying this T cell receptor (beta chain) was observed a few times. Generated by immunoSEQ multiplex PCR, the TCRdb table keeps only in-frame clones and is missing some. The data show about 66,000 clones, with roughly four fifths seen just once and roughly 2.4% held by the top ten. The data are from a study of OX40 agonist ivuxolimab in advanced cancers. V lost 5 bases, J lost 5 bases, and 12 bases stayed unmatched. Germline loops: CDR1 PRHDT, CDR2 FYEKMQ (reference sequence). CDR3 length: 16 residues. The sample here was CD4+ or CD8+ T cells sorted from blood, taken in a trial of the OX40 agonist ivuxolimab. The rearrangement joins TRBV13 to TRBJ2-3; 8 positions agree with TRBD2. The receptor was isolated from an adult with an advanced solid tumor such as melanoma, head and neck, liver or kidney cancer. DNA for the CDR3: TGTGCCAGCAGCCCCCCCCCGGGAGGGCAGGAAGATACGCAGTATTTT. This sequence encodes CASSPPPGGQEDTQYF.